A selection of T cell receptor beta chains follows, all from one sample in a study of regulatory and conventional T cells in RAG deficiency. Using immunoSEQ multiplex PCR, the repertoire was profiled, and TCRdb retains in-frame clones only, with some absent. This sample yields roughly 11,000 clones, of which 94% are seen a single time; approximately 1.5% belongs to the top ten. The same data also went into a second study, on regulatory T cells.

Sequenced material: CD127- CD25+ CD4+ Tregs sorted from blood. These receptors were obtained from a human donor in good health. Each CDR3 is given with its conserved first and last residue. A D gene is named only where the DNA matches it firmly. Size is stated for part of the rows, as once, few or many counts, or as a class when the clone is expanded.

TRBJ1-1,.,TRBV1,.,CTSSQKEAGGGTEAFF,TGCACCAGCAGCCAAAAGGAGGCGGGGGGGGGCACTGAAGCTTTCTTT
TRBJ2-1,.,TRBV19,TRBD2,CASSPFRSGGAYEQFF,TGTGCCAGTAGTCCCTTCCGTAGCGGGGGGGCCTATGAGCAGTTCTTC
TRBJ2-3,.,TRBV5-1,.,CASSSVTGGGLPSTDTQYF,TGCGCCAGCAGCTCCGTGACAGGCGGGGGACTACCGAGCACAGATACGCAGTATTTT
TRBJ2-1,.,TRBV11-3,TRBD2,CASSLGQKSGGLRGEQFF,TGTGCCAGCAGCTTAGGGCAGAAAAGCGGGGGCCTCCGGGGTGAGCAGTTCTTC
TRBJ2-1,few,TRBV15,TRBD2,CATASGLISYNEQFF,TGTGCCACCGCGTCGGGACTAATCTCCTACAATGAGCAGTTCTTC
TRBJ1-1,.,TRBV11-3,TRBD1,CASSLGTGSVTEAFF,TGTGCCAGCAGCTTGGGGACAGGCTCGGTCACTGAAGCTTTCTTT
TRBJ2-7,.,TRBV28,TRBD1,CASRPTGQATYEQYF,TGTGCCAGCAGACCCACGGGACAGGCCACCTACGAGCAGTACTTC
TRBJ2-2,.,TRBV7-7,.,CASSLAFVAGELFF,TGTGCCAGCAGCTTAGCGTTTGTCGCCGGGGAGCTGTTTTTT
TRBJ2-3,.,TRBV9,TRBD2,CASSRRTSGGTSTDTQYF,TGTGCCAGCAGCAGAAGGACTAGCGGGGGCACTAGCACAGATACGCAGTATTTT
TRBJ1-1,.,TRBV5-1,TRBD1,CASSLGGTGGRNTEAFF,TGCGCCAGCAGCTTGGGGGGGACAGGGGGTCGAAACACTGAAGCTTTCTTT
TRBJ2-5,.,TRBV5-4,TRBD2,CASSSGFWRGKQETQYF,TGTGCCAGCAGTTCGGGTTTTTGGCGGGGGAAACAAGAGACCCAGTACTTC
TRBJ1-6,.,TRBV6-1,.,CASGTGISYNSPLHF,TGTGCCAGCGGCACAGGGATCTCCTATAATTCCCCCCTCCACTTT
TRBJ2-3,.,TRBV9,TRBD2,CASSRRTSYPGSTDTQYF,TGTGCCAGCAGCCGCCGGACTAGCTACCCCGGTAGCACAGATACGCAGTATTTT
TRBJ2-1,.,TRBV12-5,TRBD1,CASGLVQGQYNEQFF,TGTGCTAGTGGTTTGGTACAGGGGCAGTACAATGAGCAGTTCTTC
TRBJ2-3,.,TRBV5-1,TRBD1,CASSFPKGQGGTDTQYF,TGCGCCAGCAGCTTCCCGAAGGGACAGGGAGGCACAGATACGCAGTATTTT
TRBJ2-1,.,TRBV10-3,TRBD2,CAISDSGTSGGLYNEQFF,TGTGCCATCAGTGACTCAGGGACTAGCGGGGGCCTCTACAATGAGCAGTTCTTC
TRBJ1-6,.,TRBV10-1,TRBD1,CASIPPSDRAGDSPLHF,TGCGCCAGCATCCCCCCCTCGGACAGGGCGGGGGATTCACCCCTCCACTTT
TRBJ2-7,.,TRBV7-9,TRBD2,CASSPRTSNYEQYF,TGTGCCAGCAGCCCGCGGACTAGTAACTACGAGCAGTACTTC
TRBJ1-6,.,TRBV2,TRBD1,CASSRQGGNSPLHF,TGTGCCAGCAGTCGACAGGGGGGAAATTCACCCCTCCACTTT
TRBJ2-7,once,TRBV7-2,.,CATTEYLSYEQYF,TGTGCCACTACAGAATACCTCTCCTACGAGCAGTACTTC
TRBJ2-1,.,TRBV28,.,CASSFLYNEQFF,TGTGCCAGCAGTTTTCTCTACAATGAGCAGTTCTTC
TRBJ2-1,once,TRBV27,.,CARPPQGPNEQFF,TGTGCCAGGCCCCCCCAGGGTCCGAATGAGCAGTTCTTC
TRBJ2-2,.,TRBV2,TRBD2,CASRLAGMTDTGELFF,TGTGCCAGCAGACTAGCGGGGATGACGGACACCGGGGAGCTGTTTTTT
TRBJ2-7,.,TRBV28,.,CASRPTAYEQYF,TGTGCCAGCAGGCCGACAGCCTACGAGCAGTACTTC
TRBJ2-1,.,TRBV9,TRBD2,CASSVGRTSGAPSSSYNEQFF,TGTGCCAGCAGCGTAGGTCGGACTAGCGGGGCACCCTCGAGCTCCTACAATGAGCAGTTCTTC
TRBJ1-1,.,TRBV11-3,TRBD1,CASSQDRVNTEAFF,TGTGCCAGCAGCCAGGACAGGGTGAACACTGAAGCTTTCTTT
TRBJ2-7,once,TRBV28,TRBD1,CASSFLGQGKSYEQYF,TGCGCCAGCAGTTTCCTGGGACAGGGCAAGTCCTACGAGCAGTACTTC